The 14 T cell receptor beta chains below come from one sample, sequenced in a study of glioma-infiltrating T cells. The iRepertoire nested amplicon-rescue multiplex PCR amplified TCR alpha and beta CDR3s from RNA. TCRdb re-analysed the multiplex PCR reads in MiXCR, keeping a single row per CDR3 protein. The data contain about 130,000 distinct CDR3 sequences, 24% of them singletons. Sequencing used glioma tissue, nonneoplastic brain tissue, or PBMCs (not recorded which). The receptors come from a human donor with low-grade glioma or glioblastoma, undergoing nonglioma brain surgery, or in good health (not recorded which).

This clonotype was seen once. This may be a read error, as it is one base from a much larger clone. The chain combines TRBV20-1 with TRBJ2-5; tentative D call: TRBD2 (6 bases). V lost 6 bases and J lost 3, with 20 bases in between. Looked up from germline, CDR1 is DFQATT and CDR2 is SNEGSKA (reference sequence). This CDR3 has 15 residues. Here the CDR3 DNA reads TGCAGTGCGCTCCAGCCACTAGCTAGCGAAGAGACCCAGTACTTC. Translating it yields CSALQPLASEETQYF.

The J gene is TRBJ2-5, the V gene TRBV19; TRBD2 matches at 11 bases. The germline V gene encodes CDR1 LNHDA and CDR2 SQIVND (reference sequence). Trimming took 5 bases from V and 3 from J; bases not matched to a gene: 2. This CDR3 is 14 amino acids long. CDR3 DNA sequence: TGTGCCAGTAGTCAGACTAGCGGGGAAGAGACCCAGTACTTC. Translating gives CASSQTSGEETQYF.

This clonotype has at least ten counts. This chain uses TRBV14 with TRBJ2-3; D is unresolved. The germline V gene has CDR1 SGHDN and CDR2 FVKESK. There are 11 residues in the CDR3. Trimming removed 3 bases from V and 11 bases from J, with 9 bases in between. The CDR3 nucleotides read TGTGCCAGCAGCCACTCGATTGAGCAGTATTTT. Its protein product is CASSHSIEQYF.

This clonotype appeared many times. The chain recombines TRBV2 with TRBJ1-2; 7 positions match TRBD1. The CDR3 runs to 14 residues. The germline CDR1 and CDR2 sequences are SNHLY and FYNNEI. The trim removed 2 bases at V and 3 bases at J, leaving 3 bases unmatched. The CDR3 DNA sequence: TGTGCCAGCAGTGAAAAGGGACAGCACTATGGCTACACCTTC. Amino acids: CASSEKGQHYGYTF.

This clonotype was seen ten or more times. The chain uses TRBV27 and TRBJ2-1; D may be TRBD1 (5 bases). V lost 0 bases, J lost 3 bases, and 12 bases lay in between. This CDR3 has 16 residues. The germline CDR1 and CDR2 sequences are MNHEY and SMNVEV (reference sequence). The CDR3 loop is CASSLSQGSFYNEQFF. The CDR3 DNA follows: TGTGCCAGCAGTTTATCGCAGGGCTCCTTCTACAATGAGCAGTTCTTC.

This clonotype was observed many times. The chain recombines TRBV4-1 with TRBJ1-5; 8 bases fit TRBD1. Germline V gene sequence: CDR1 MGHRA, CDR2 YSYEKL. V shed 3 bases and J 1 base; nucleotides not matched to a gene: 8. This CDR3 region has 17 residues. The CDR3 region has the DNA TGCGCCAGCAGCCAGCGGATCAGGGGGCTCAGCAATCAGCCCCAGCATTTT. Translation gives CASSQRIRGLSNQPQHF.

The chain combines TRBV2 with TRBJ2-7; D ambiguous. Trimming took off 4 bases at V and 6 bases at J, with 10 bases between the two ends. The CDR3 spans 12 residues. Germline CDR1 reads SNHLY; CDR2 reads FYNNEI. The CDR3 is CASSVVRPEQYV. The CDR3 nucleotides are TGTGCCAGCAGTGTAGTCAGGCCCGAGCAGTACGTC.

This clonotype was seen only a few times. V gene TRBV6-1 combines with J gene TRBJ2-5; D remains unclear. Germline values: CDR1 MNHNS, CDR2 SASEGT. Trimming cost V 6 bases and J 2 bases, with 10 bases left between them. This CDR3 comprises 13 residues. As DNA, the CDR3 is TGTGCCAGCAGCCCAGACTTTCAAGAGACCCAGTACTTC. Translating it yields CASSPDFQETQYF.

This clonotype was counted many times. This rearrangement joins TRBV20-1 to TRBJ1-6, with a weak D call TRBD1 (5 bases). Trimming cost V 5 bases and J 6 bases, with 14 bases left between them. Germline loops: CDR1 DFQATT, CDR2 SNEGSKA (reference sequence). The length of the CDR3 is 14 residues. CDR3: CSADPQTANSPLHF. For the CDR3, the DNA is TGCAGTGCTGACCCGCAGACAGCTAATTCACCCCTCCACTTT.

The chain is built from TRBV12-3 or TRBV12-4 and TRBJ1-2; 8 nucleotides line up with TRBD1. The CDR3 length is 15 residues. J lost 2 bases, V lost 6 bases, and 8 bases had no gene match. The CDR3 region has the DNA TGTGCCAGCAGGGACAGGGACACTACGAACTATGGCTACACCTTC. As protein: CASRDRDTTNYGYTF.

The chain recombines TRBV19 with TRBJ1-5; D ambiguous. CDR1 LNHDA and CDR2 SQIVND come from the germline V gene (reference sequence). This CDR3 is built from 15 residues. Trimming removed 6 bases from V and 4 bases from J, with 16 bases in between. The CDR3 DNA sequence: TGTGCCAGTAGCGCCGGTCAGCTTGGGAATCAGCCCCAGCATTTT. Residues: CASSAGQLGNQPQHF. Looking up the rest from reference TRBV19 and TRBJ1-5 gives the full variable domain: DGGITQSPKYLFRKEGQNVTLSCEQNLNHDAMYWYRQDPGQGLRLIYYSQIVNDFQKGDIAEGYSVSREKKESFPLTVTSAQKNPTAFYLCASSAGQLGNQPQHFGDGTRLSIL.

The genes are TRBV4-2 and TRBJ2-1; no definite D call. The CDR3 is made up of 15 amino acids. Trimming left V 1 base short and J 1 base short, with 8 bases between. Germline V gene data show CDR1 as LGHNA and CDR2 as YNFKEQ. CDR3 bases: TGTGCCAGCAGCCAAGCAGAAGCTTCCTACAATGAGCAGTTCTTC. Protein: CASSQAEASYNEQFF.

The chain uses TRBV2 and TRBJ2-3; tentative D call: TRBD1 (6 bases). V was shortened by 6 bases and J by 6 bases, with 19 bases between the two germline ends. The CDR3 runs 15 residues. Germline CDR1 reads SNHLY; CDR2 reads FYNNEI. The CDR3 region has the DNA TGTGCCAGCAGAACCGGGGACACCAGGACGGATACGCAGTATTTT. Amino acid sequence: CASRTGDTRTDTQYF.

This clonotype was counted at least ten times. The chain is built from TRBV20-1 and TRBJ2-3; 11 nucleotides agree with TRBD2. CDR3 size: 14 residues. Germline V lookup: CDR1 DFQATT, CDR2 SNEGSKA (reference sequence). CDR3 DNA sequence: TGCAGCGCCCCCGCTAGCGGGAGGACAGATACGCAGTATTTT. The encoded protein is CSAPASGRTDTQYF.